This passage covers 32 T cell receptor beta chains from one sample sequenced in a study of resident and recirculating memory T cells in vitiligo (dated by TCRdb to 2017 to 2018). Receptor amplification or capture employed the immunoSEQ multiplex PCR assay. This immuneACCESS table, as held by TCRdb, lists in-frame sequences with V and J called but not all clones. Of the missing ones, under half trace to an unresolved V gene in checked studies; the others have no known cause. Counted in this sample were 40,000 to 50,000 clones; about nine tenths of them appeared once. The ten most abundant clones make up 4.5% of the sample. Specimen: blood. The receptors were gathered from a male donor with vitiligo.

The DNA for the CDR3 is TGTGCCAGCTCACCAGGGCAGGGAATCTACGAGCAGTACTTC. The encoded protein is CASSPGQGIYEQYF. The chain joins TRBV18 to TRBJ2-7; D may be TRBD1 (5 bases). V was cut by 2 bases and J by 3 bases, with 11 bases left in between. The CDR3 is 14 residues long. The germline V gene encodes CDR1 KGHSH and CDR2 LQKENI.

V usage is TRBV15 and J usage is TRBJ1-4, with unresolved D. The CDR3 runs to 15 residues. Germline V gene data show CDR1 as LNHNV and CDR2 as YYDKDF (reference sequence). The germline V and J ends were trimmed by 9 bases and 2 bases, with 16 bases remaining between them. The CDR3: CATSGRGRTNEKLFF. As DNA, the CDR3 is TGTGCCACGTCAGGACGAGGGAGGACTAATGAAAAACTGTTTTTT.

The V and J genes are TRBV9 and TRBJ2-1; 10 nucleotides line up with TRBD2. CDR1 is SGDLS and CDR2 is YYNGEE in the germline V gene. Unmatched junction bases numbered 4, after V lost 0 bases and J lost 7 bases. The CDR3 is 15 amino acids. This CDR3 is CASSVVSGGMNEQFF. The DNA for the CDR3 is TGTGCCAGCAGCGTAGTTAGCGGGGGGATGAATGAGCAGTTCTTC.

In this sample, this clone turned up a few times. The chain has TRBV7-3 and TRBJ1-5; D gene unclear. Trimming pared 5 bases from V and 14 bases from J, leaving 16 bases between. This CDR3 has 12 residues. Germline-derived CDR1 and CDR2 are SGHTA and FQGTGA. The CDR3 coding sequence is TGTGCCAGCAGCCATGTGAGAAATTCGAAGCATTTT. Translating it yields CASSHVRNSKHF.

The chain carries TRBV2 and TRBJ2-3; 8 bases match TRBD2. The CDR3 totals 14 residues. V shed 3 bases and J 4 bases; nucleotides not matched to a gene: 3. Per the germline V gene, CDR1 is SNHLY and CDR2 is FYNNEI. CDR3 in amino acids: CASSEAGGPDTQYF. The CDR3 DNA reads as TGTGCCAGCAGTGAGGCGGGGGGTCCAGATACGCAGTATTTT.

This clone has only one observation. The rearrangement uses TRBV18 and TRBJ2-2, with D possibly TRBD1 on 5 matching bases. V was clipped by 4 bases and J by 3 bases, with 12 bases between them. Germline V lookup: CDR1 KGHSH, CDR2 LQKENI. The CDR3 has 15 amino acids. CDR3 DNA sequence: TGTGCCAGCTCACTCAACAGGATTGACACCGGGGAGCTGTTTTTT. Residues: CASSLNRIDTGELFF.

The chain has TRBV18 and TRBJ2-5; 9 bases match TRBD1. V lost 3 bases to trimming and J lost 13 bases; unmatched junction nucleotides: 6. CDR3 size: 12 residues. CDR1 and CDR2 from the germline V gene are KGHSH and LQKENI. This CDR3 is CASSPVPGQGYF. The CDR3 DNA sequence: TGTGCCAGCTCACCGGTTCCGGGACAGGGGTACTTC. Supplemented by reference TRBV18 and TRBJ2-5, the full variable domain reads NAGVMQNPRHLVRRRGQEARLRCSPMKGHSHVYWYRQLPEEGLKFMVYLQKENIIDESGMPKERFSAEFPKEGPSILRIQQVVRGDSAAYFCASSPVPGQGYFGPGTRLLVL.

The chain links TRBV27 to TRBJ2-1; tentatively, D is TRBD1 (6 bases). The CDR3 spans 14 residues. Germline V gene lookup returns CDR1 MNHEY and CDR2 SMNVEV (reference sequence). V lost 3 bases and J lost 5, with 11 bases in between. The chain's CDR3 is CASSLDRNNNEQFF. Written as DNA, the CDR3 is TGTGCCAGCAGTTTGGACAGAAATAACAATGAGCAGTTCTTC.

The rearrangement uses TRBV6-5 and TRBJ1-1, with a tentative D call TRBD1 (5 bases). The CDR3 loop spans 15 amino acids. Germline V lookup: CDR1 MNHEY, CDR2 SVGAGI. The V and J ends lost 4 bases and 4 bases respectively, with 16 bases between them. CDR3 in DNA: TGTGCCAGCAGTTCCAGGGAATCTTTTGTCACTGAAGCTTTCTTT. It translates to CASSSRESFVTEAFF.

The chain joins TRBV29-1 to TRBJ2-1; D remains ambiguous. There are 13 residues in the CDR3. The germline V gene encodes CDR1 SQVTM and CDR2 ANQGSEA. Trimming stripped 0 bases from V and 8 bases from J, with 11 bases between. The CDR3 coding sequence is TGCAGCGTTGAAGATCGCGCATTCTATGAGCAGTTCTTC. Its protein product is CSVEDRAFYEQFF.

The rearrangement uses TRBV6-6 and TRBJ2-3; 7 nucleotides line up with TRBD1. V was clipped by 0 bases and J by 3 bases; unmatched bases: 6. Germline V gene sequence: CDR1 MNHNY, CDR2 SVGAGI (reference sequence). The CDR3 loop spans 16 amino acids. CDR3 in DNA: TGTGCCAGCAGTTACTCGAAAAGGGGGCATACAGATACGCAGTATTTT. It encodes CASSYSKRGHTDTQYF.

The chain links TRBV19 to TRBJ2-7; 12 nucleotides align to TRBD1. With V trimmed by 4 bases and J by 6 bases, 4 bases remained unmatched. CDR3 length equals 14 residues. Per germline, CDR1 LNHDA and CDR2 SQIVND (reference sequence). CDR3 sequence (DNA): TGTGCCAGTAGTAAGGGACAGGGGGCTGGCGAGCAGTACTTC. It specifies CASSKGQGAGEQYF.

This sequence joins TRBV6-5 and TRBJ2-2; the D is unclear. Per the germline V gene, CDR1 is MNHEY and CDR2 is SVGAGI. CDR3 size: 13 residues. Trimming left V 6 bases short and J 8 bases short, with 13 bases between. The CDR3 DNA is TGTGCCAGCAGCCTAGGCCTGGCGGGGGAGCTGTTTTTT. It translates to CASSLGLAGELFF.

The chain carries TRBV18 and TRBJ2-1; 10 bases fit TRBD2. The germline gives CDR1 KGHSH, CDR2 LQKENI. With 4 bases clipped from V and 8 bases from J, the junction kept 5 bases outside the gene matches. The CDR3 has 14 amino acids. The CDR3 reads CASSQAGGEDEQFF. CDR3 coding DNA: TGTGCCAGCTCACAAGCGGGGGGGGAGGATGAGCAGTTCTTC.

The chain recombines TRBV7-2 with TRBJ1-4, with D perhaps TRBD1 (5 bases). Per the germline V gene, CDR1 is SGHTA and CDR2 is FQGNSA. This CDR3 comprises 15 residues. Deletions cut 5 bases from V and 8 bases from J, with 18 bases between. The chain's CDR3 is CASSQNQGGREKLFF. The CDR3 DNA follows: TGTGCCAGCAGCCAGAATCAGGGAGGAAGAGAAAAACTGTTTTTT.

The chain combines TRBV4-3 with TRBJ2-7; 8 nucleotides align to TRBD2. Looked up from germline, CDR1 is LGHNA and CDR2 is YSLEER. The CDR3 is 16 amino acids. Germline trimming cut 1 base from V and 5 bases from J; bases unmatched to any gene: 10. In nucleotides, the CDR3 is TGCGCCAGCAGCCAAGCCTCAATAGCGGGGATCCACGAGCAGTACTTC. Translating it yields CASSQASIAGIHEQYF.

This clone was seen once. The chain recombines TRBV5-1 with TRBJ1-1, with 10 nucleotides matching TRBD1. V lost 3 bases to trimming and J lost 1 base; unmatched junction nucleotides: 0. Germline V gene sequence: CDR1 SGHRS, CDR2 YFSETQ. The CDR3 covers 14 residues. DNA of the CDR3: TGCGCCAGCAGCTGGGACAGGGGGAACACTGAAGCTTTCTTT. It translates to CASSWDRGNTEAFF.

V gene TRBV6-1 combines with J gene TRBJ1-5; the D gene is possibly TRBD1 (5 bases). CDR3 length: 19 residues. V gave up 0 bases and J gave up 1 base, with 19 bases separating them. In germline, CDR1 is MNHNS, CDR2 SASEGT. The CDR3 region has the DNA TGTGCCAGCAGTGAAGCGGCCCGGACATTAGCTAGAAGCAATCAGCCCCAGCATTTT. Translating gives CASSEAARTLARSNQPQHF.

The rearrangement uses TRBV18 and TRBJ2-5; 9 bases are shared with TRBD2. Germline CDR1 KGHSH, CDR2 LQKENI. This CDR3 has 18 residues. The J segment lost 5 bases and the V segment lost 6 bases, leaving 19 bases of the junction unmatched. The CDR3 bases are TGTGCCAGCTCGACCAAACTGACGGGCGCGGGAGGGACGGAGACCCAGTACTTC. Translation: CASSTKLTGAGGTETQYF.

The chain is built from TRBV6-1 and TRBJ1-2; D possibly corresponds to TRBD1 (5 bases). The CDR3 is made up of 15 amino acids. Germline V gives CDR1 MNHNS, CDR2 SASEGT. Trimming took 2 bases from V and 3 from J, leaving 13 bases between them. This CDR3 is CASSEWGGKDYGYTF. The CDR3 nucleotides are TGTGCCAGCAGTGAATGGGGGGGGAAGGACTATGGCTACACCTTC.

The J gene is TRBJ2-3, the V gene TRBV11-2; 12 nucleotides line up with TRBD2. V lost 5 bases, J lost 0 bases, and 3 bases stayed unmatched. The CDR3 consists of 16 residues. In germline, CDR1 is SGHAT, CDR2 FQNNGV. As DNA, the CDR3 is TGTGCCAGCAGCCGAGGACTAGCGGGGAGCACAGATACGCAGTATTTT. It translates to CASSRGLAGSTDTQYF.

This chain uses TRBV19 with TRBJ2-1, with TRBD2 identical over 7 bases. The length of the CDR3 is 15 residues. V shed 7 bases, J shed 10 bases, and the junction held 16 bases outside the gene matches. Germline lookup yields CDR1 LNHDA and CDR2 SQIVND (reference sequence). The CDR3 nucleotides read TGTGCCAGTACTCCCCGGCCGTTAGCGGGCTCCGAGCAGTTCTTC. Protein sequence: CASTPRPLAGSEQFF. Drawing the rest from reference TRBV19 and TRBJ2-1, the complete variable domain is DGGITQSPKYLFRKEGQNVTLSCEQNLNHDAMYWYRQDPGQGLRLIYYSQIVNDFQKGDIAEGYSVSREKKESFPLTVTSAQKNPTAFYLCASTPRPLAGSEQFFGPGTRLTVL.

This chain connects TRBV5-6 to TRBJ2-7, with TRBD2 matching 9 bases. The CDR3 is 16 amino acids. CDR1 and CDR2 from the germline V gene are SGHDT and YYEEEE. With 4 bases clipped from V and 4 bases from J, the junction kept 12 bases outside the gene matches. The CDR3 DNA reads TGTGCCAGCAGCCCGGGTGGTAGCGGGGGATTGTACGAGCAGTACTTC. It yields the protein CASSPGGSGGLYEQYF.

The rearrangement joins TRBV4-3 to TRBJ2-2; TRBD1 matches at 7 bases. Per the germline V gene, CDR1 is LGHNA and CDR2 is YSLEER. This CDR3 is built from 15 residues. V dropped 3 bases and J dropped 3; count of bases not matched to a gene: 4. CDR3 loop: CASSHYRGYTGELFF. CDR3 DNA: TGCGCCAGCAGCCACTACAGGGGATACACCGGGGAGCTGTTTTTT.

The CDR3 spells CASSYAAEDLTF. DNA for the CDR3: TGTGCCAGCAGTTACGCAGCGGAAGACCTGACTTTC. The chain links TRBV2 to TRBJ2-6, with a tentative D call TRBD2 (5 bases). Germline CDR1 reads SNHLY; CDR2 reads FYNNEI. The CDR3 has 12 residues. The ends were cut back, 5 bases at V and 15 bases at J, with 14 bases in the middle.

The chain links TRBV19 to TRBJ1-4; tentatively, D is TRBD1 (6 bases). The V end was cut by 7 bases, the J end by 8 bases, with 11 bases between. Germline V gene sequence: CDR1 LNHDA, CDR2 SQIVND (reference sequence). The CDR3 is 12 amino acids. The CDR3 sequence: CASKNRAEKLFF. CDR3 in DNA: TGTGCCAGTAAGAACAGGGCGGAAAAACTGTTTTTT.

The chain couples TRBV18 to TRBJ2-3, with unresolved D. Germline CDR1 KGHSH, CDR2 LQKENI. This CDR3 comprises 13 residues. Trimming took off 5 bases at V and 1 base at J, with 7 bases between the two ends. Written as DNA, the CDR3 is TGTGCCAGCTCATTTCGGGGCACAGATACGCAGTATTTT. Translating gives CASSFRGTDTQYF. The full variable domain, completed using reference TRBV18 and TRBJ2-3, is NAGVMQNPRHLVRRRGQEARLRCSPMKGHSHVYWYRQLPEEGLKFMVYLQKENIIDESGMPKERFSAEFPKEGPSILRIQQVVRGDSAAYFCASSFRGTDTQYFGPGTRLTVL.

V usage is TRBV30 and J usage is TRBJ1-3; TRBD1 aligns across 7 bases. Germline values: CDR1 GTSNPN, CDR2 SVGIG (reference sequence). Trimming took 4 bases from V and 2 from J; bases not matched to a gene: 5. The CDR3 has 14 residues. CDR3 amino acids: CAWTVGQPGNTIYF. CDR3 DNA: TGTGCCTGGACCGTGGGACAGCCTGGAAACACCATATATTTT.

CDR3 in amino acids: CAWSVGLAGLDEQYF. As DNA, the CDR3 is TGTGCCTGGAGTGTAGGACTAGCGGGGCTCGACGAGCAGTACTTC. V usage is TRBV30 and J usage is TRBJ2-7; TRBD2 matches at 12 bases. V gave up 0 bases and J gave up 5 bases; unmatched junction bases: 5. Looked up from germline, CDR1 is GTSNPN and CDR2 is SVGIG (reference sequence). The CDR3 sequence is 15 residues long.

This chain uses TRBV30 with TRBJ1-2, with D possibly TRBD1 on 5 matching bases. The CDR3 is made up of 15 amino acids. Trimming took off 0 bases at V and 4 bases at J, with 15 bases between the two ends. Per the germline V gene, CDR1 is GTSNPN and CDR2 is SVGIG (reference sequence). The chain's CDR3 is CAWSVRGDIAYGYTF. The CDR3 DNA sequence: TGTGCCTGGAGTGTAAGGGGCGATATCGCCTATGGCTACACCTTC.

This clone was detected only once. This chain connects TRBV12-5 to TRBJ2-7, with D possibly TRBD1 on 6 matching bases. V dropped 6 bases and J dropped 3 bases, with 12 bases sitting between them. There are 13 residues in the CDR3. Germline V gene data show CDR1 as LGHNT and CDR2 as FRNRAP. The CDR3 loop reads CASGPGQIYEQYF. CDR3 coding DNA: TGTGCTAGTGGGCCTGGACAGATCTACGAGCAGTACTTC.

This clone was counted a single time. The genes are TRBV30 and TRBJ2-5; D perhaps matches TRBD1 (6 bases). The CDR3 is 17 amino acids. Trimming took off 1 base at V and 5 bases at J, with 23 bases between the two ends. Germline-derived CDR1 and CDR2 are GTSNPN and SVGIG (reference sequence). As DNA, the CDR3 is TGTGCCTGGAGTGCCGGTTGGGGGCTACCGGTGGAGGAGACCCAGTACTTC. Translated, it gives CAWSAGWGLPVEETQYF.